This T cell receptor beta chain appears in the sequencing data of a study of blood T cell repertoires in COVID-19. Deletions cut 6 bases from V and 0 bases from J, with 14 bases between. CDR1 MDHEN and CDR2 SYDVKM come from the germline V gene. The CDR3 spans 15 residues. The data were produced by immunoSEQ multiplex PCR, yet TCRdb's version contains in-frame clones alone and is incomplete. The sample lists 390,000 or so clones, around 87% occurring once. The recovered donors of Cohort 3 showed two negative PCRs, clearance, or symptom resolution. V usage is TRBV28 and J usage is TRBJ1-1; TRBD1 is a possible D gene (6 bases). Sequenced: PBMCs or T cells enriched from blood (not recorded which). The receptor comes from a woman between 50 and 59 years old who had recovered from COVID-19. This CDR3 reads CASSPRTAVNTEAFF. In DNA form, the CDR3 reads TGTGCCAGCAGCCCTCGGACAGCAGTGAACACTGAAGCTTTCTTT.